The text below deals with one T cell receptor beta chain. Its antigen remains unidentified. No clone much larger than this one lies a single base away; base qualities are absent. The data were obtained in a study of somatic mutations in cytotoxic T cells in rheumatoid arthritis (dated by TCRdb to between 2016 and 2019). For the study in its entirety: Some T-cell populations stained with V beta antibodies were sorted by flow on a FACSAria II or Sony SH800 to nearly 100% purity, with sorted V beta1+ cells additionally subjected to TCRB sequencing. Whether expanded CD8+ T-cell clones in untreated, newly diagnosed rheumatoid arthritis carry somatic mutations was the study question, and clonality was characterized with TCRB deep sequencing. TCRB deep sequencing covered some 65 patients with rheumatoid arthritis along with approximately 20 healthy controls. Median age was essentially the same in the patient group and the control group. Overall results and qualifications from the work: Viral specificity could not be ruled out by absence from virus-specific databases, and the antigen targets of the expanded CD8+ clones remained unknown. CD8+ T-cell clonality did not differ significantly between rheumatoid arthritis patients and age-matched healthy controls. The finding that TRBV07 was slightly underrepresented in patients was left unadjusted for multiple comparisons. An increase of CD8+ clonality with age was seen in patients (Spearman r ~ 0.47) but not in healthy controls. In about an eighth of the 65 patients the largest CD8+ clone exceeded 20% of CD8+ cells, and several identical CD8+ TCRB sequences were shared between blood and synovial fluid.

Genomic DNA underwent TCRB CDR3 sequencing using the immunoSEQ assay. Per the authors' processing: Only productive TCRB rearrangements were included in the analyses. Defining a clone by its unique TCRB CDR3 sequence, the study calculated clonality as a productive clonality index derived from Shannon entropy. Repertoire overlap between two samples was calculated from the template counts of each clone relative to total templates per sample. V-gene usage from TCRB sequencing and V-gene usage measured by flow cytometry were correlated (Spearman r of about 0.61). Drawn from immuneACCESS, this table holds only the in-frame rearrangements with V and J called that TCRdb kept. Clones are partly lost; checked studies trace under half to an unresolved V gene and leave the rest unexplained. V and J calls and clone size come straight from that table; D and trimming were deduced from the DNA. The sample table shows over 20,000 clones, and about 80% are seen once. Over 5% of the sample comes from the top ten.

As encoded in the germline V gene (reference sequence), CDR1 is SEHNR while CDR2 is FQNEAQ. V is cut by 4 bases and J by 4 bases, and the space between the germline ends is 13 bases. The CDR3 has 14 amino acids, counting the end cysteine and phenylalanine. Only CDR3 DNA remains: 42 bases, in frame from the first base. With a median age of roughly 58 years (range roughly 20-80) and around 50% female, the healthy controls consisted of about 20 blood donors whose buffy coats were used. Positive magnetic bead selection on an AutoMACS was used to isolate CD4+ and CD8+ cells, with flow cytometry used to check purity. Ficoll-Paque PLUS density gradient separation was used to isolate peripheral blood mononuclear cells. DNA was extracted from CD4-enriched, CD8-enriched or PBMC samples with Nucleospin Tissue or Tissue XS kits and quantified with a Qubit 2.0 fluorometer.

Sequenced sample: CD8+ T cells sorted from blood. The TCR comes from a man aged 50-59 years in good health. Rearrangement joined TRBV7-9 to TRBJ1-2; tentative D gene TRBD1, with 5 bases matching. The CDR3 corresponds to CASSSGGRIYGYTF. The nucleotide sequence reads TGTGCCAGCAGCTCCGGGGGACGGATCTATGGCTACACCTTC.